Following are 27 T cell receptor beta chains from one sample sequenced in a study of blood T cell repertoires in COVID-19. Produced via immunoSEQ multiplex PCR; TCRdb's table is partial and in-frame only. In the table there are about 220,000 clones, more than 65% of which are singletons. Source material: peripheral blood. The source of these receptors is a woman aged 80 or over with acute or convalescent COVID-19.

The chain couples TRBV11-3 to TRBJ1-1; 9 nucleotides match TRBD1. The CDR3 contains 18 residues. The germline CDR1 and CDR2 sequences are SGHNT and YENEEA. The J segment lost 4 bases and the V segment lost 0 bases, leaving 12 bases of the junction unmatched. The DNA of the CDR3 is TGTGCCAGCAGCTTAGATCAGGGGACAGGGAGAGACCCCACTGAAGCTTTCTTT. Protein: CASSLDQGTGRDPTEAFF.

The V and J genes are TRBV28 and TRBJ2-4; tentatively, D is TRBD2 (6 bases). Trimming pared 2 bases from V and 8 bases from J, leaving 25 bases between. CDR1 and CDR2 from the germline V gene are MDHEN and SYDVKM. The CDR3 extends over 18 amino acids. The CDR3 protein is CASSLMGWQGGQRDIQYF. The CDR3 region has the DNA TGTGCCAGCAGTTTAATGGGTTGGCAGGGAGGTCAAAGGGACATTCAGTACTTC.

V is TRBV24-1 and J is TRBJ1-1; 7 bases match TRBD1. Losses at the gene ends were 0 bases for V and 1 base for J; bases not matched to a gene: 7. CDR1 and CDR2 from the germline V gene are KGHDR and SFDVKD. This CDR3 comprises 17 residues. The CDR3 reads CATSDLVPRTGNTEAFF. The CDR3 DNA reads as TGTGCCACCAGTGATTTGGTGCCCCGGACAGGGAACACTGAAGCTTTCTTT.

This chain connects TRBV5-8 to TRBJ2-5; D remains unclear. V was pared by 1 base and J by 0 bases, with 7 bases between. The length of the CDR3 is 14 residues. Per the germline V gene, CDR1 is SGHTS and CDR2 is YDEGEE. This CDR3 reads CASSLLQNQETQYF. The CDR3 coding sequence is TGTGCCAGCAGCTTGTTACAGAACCAAGAGACCCAGTACTTC. The entire variable domain, with the rest obtained from reference TRBV5-8 and TRBJ2-5, is as follows: EAGVTQSPTHLIKTRGQQATLRCSPISGHTSVYWYQQALGLGLQFLLWYDEGEERNRGNFPPRFSGRQFPNYSSELNVNALELEDSALYLCASSLLQNQETQYFGPGTRLLVL.

The chain has TRBV18 and TRBJ2-7; 12 nucleotides line up with TRBD2. Germline V CDR1 and CDR2: KGHSH, LQKENI. Trimming took 4 bases from V and 3 from J; bases not matched to a gene: 10. The CDR3 extends over 17 amino acids. The CDR3 sequence is CASSRLTGTSGLYEQYF. For the CDR3, the DNA is TGTGCCAGCTCACGACTCACCGGGACTAGCGGGCTCTACGAGCAGTACTTC. Full variable domain (rest looked up from reference TRBV18 and TRBJ2-7): NAGVMQNPRHLVRRRGQEARLRCSPMKGHSHVYWYRQLPEEGLKFMVYLQKENIIDESGMPKERFSAEFPKEGPSILRIQQVVRGDSAAYFCASSRLTGTSGLYEQYFGPGTRLTVT.

This chain joins TRBV24-1 and TRBJ2-3; 14 bases line up with TRBD2. The trim removed 3 bases at V and 4 bases at J, leaving 5 bases unmatched. Per germline, CDR1 KGHDR and CDR2 SFDVKD. The CDR3 loop spans 17 amino acids. CDR3 amino acids: CATSDRTSGGLSDTQYF. CDR3 DNA sequence: TGTGCCACCAGTGATCGGACTAGCGGGGGGTTGTCAGATACGCAGTATTTT.

The chain uses TRBV5-4 and TRBJ2-2; 12 bases are shared with TRBD1. Germline V gene sequence: CDR1 SGHNT, CDR2 YYREEE (reference sequence). The CDR3 sequence is 15 residues long. V lost 4 bases, J lost 6 bases, and 4 bases stayed unmatched. CDR3 protein: CASSRDRGPAGELFF. The CDR3 DNA sequence: TGTGCCAGCAGCCGGGACAGGGGGCCCGCCGGGGAGCTGTTTTTT.

This clone is a singleton in its sample. J is TRBJ1-5 and V is TRBV27, with 8 bases fitting TRBD1. V trimming: 6 bases; J trimming: 9 bases; junction bases outside the gene matches: 13. Germline-derived CDR1 and CDR2 are MNHEY and SMNVEV (reference sequence). The CDR3 has 15 residues. CDR3 loop: CASRLTGDPNGPQHF. In nucleotides, the CDR3 is TGTGCCAGCAGGCTGACAGGGGACCCCAACGGGCCCCAGCATTTT.

About this clone: Other DNA sequences in the sample encode the same CDR3. The chain combines TRBV7-3 with TRBJ1-1; 10 bases are a match to TRBD1. V was pared by 4 bases and J by 5 bases, with 1 base of the junction left unmatched. The CDR3 totals 13 residues. Per the germline V gene, CDR1 is SGHTA and CDR2 is FQGTGA. The CDR3 region is CASSSGQGTEAFF. In DNA, the CDR3 is TGTGCCAGCAGCTCGGGACAGGGGACTGAAGCTTTCTTT.

This clone was counted once. V is TRBV5-1 and J is TRBJ2-7, with TRBD1 matching 9 bases. Germline values: CDR1 SGHRS, CDR2 YFSETQ. Trimming removed 1 base from V and 3 bases from J; junction bases left unmatched: 2. The CDR3 covers 14 residues. CDR3 bases: TGCGCCAGCAGCTTGAGACAGGGGGTCTACGAGCAGTACTTC. It codes for CASSLRQGVYEQYF.

This clone was detected a few times. CDR3 in amino acids: CASSPGGQNTDTQYF. CDR3 sequence (DNA): TGTGCCAGCTCACCCGGGGGACAGAACACAGATACGCAGTATTTT. This sequence joins TRBV18 and TRBJ2-3, with D tentatively TRBD1 (7 bases). From germline, CDR1 is KGHSH and CDR2 LQKENI. CDR3 length: 15 amino acids. Trimming stripped 3 bases from V and 2 bases from J, with 12 bases between.

The chain carries TRBV5-4 and TRBJ2-7; 7 bases are a match to TRBD1. V gave up 4 bases and J gave up 0 bases; unmatched junction bases: 4. The CDR3 totals 14 residues. CDR1 SGHNT and CDR2 YYREEE come from the germline V gene (reference sequence). In DNA form, the CDR3 reads TGTGCCAGCAGCCGGGACAGTTACTCCTACGAGCAGTACTTC. This gives the protein CASSRDSYSYEQYF.

V gene TRBV12-5 combines with J gene TRBJ2-2, with 10 bases that match TRBD1. V was clipped by 2 bases and J by 6 bases; unmatched bases: 9. Germline CDR1 reads LGHNT; CDR2 reads FRNRAP. The CDR3 is made up of 17 amino acids. CDR3 DNA sequence: TGTGCTAGTGGTTTGACCGGGACAGGGGCGTCCGCCGGGGAGCTGTTTTTT. This sequence encodes CASGLTGTGASAGELFF.

The chain joins TRBV6-5 to TRBJ1-2; D is unclear. This CDR3 is 13 amino acids long. The V gene's germline CDR1 is MNHEY and CDR2 SVGAGI. Trimming cost V 2 bases and J 5 bases, with 9 bases left between them. CDR3 protein: CASSYGGPYGYTF. CDR3 DNA sequence: TGTGCCAGCAGTTACGGAGGGCCTTATGGCTACACCTTC.

V usage is TRBV18 and J usage is TRBJ2-1, with D perhaps TRBD1 (6 bases). Germline CDR1 KGHSH, CDR2 LQKENI. This CDR3 comprises 13 residues. V was clipped by 1 base and J by 8 bases, with 9 bases between them. CDR3 bases: TGTGCCAGCTCACCACTACAGGGCCATGAGCAGTTCTTC. Encoded protein: CASSPLQGHEQFF.

This sequence joins TRBV7-2 and TRBJ2-5; tentatively, D is TRBD1 (6 bases). This CDR3 has 16 amino acids. CDR1 and CDR2 (germline): SGHTA, FQGNSA. V was pared by 2 bases and J by 5 bases, with 18 bases between. CDR3 in amino acids: CASSLTGRGHTETQYF. The CDR3 DNA sequence: TGTGCCAGCAGCTTAACCGGACGGGGACATACGGAGACCCAGTACTTC.

The rearrangement joins TRBV5-5 to TRBJ2-1; 8 nucleotides line up with TRBD1. Germline CDR1 is SGHKS and CDR2 is YYEKEE (reference sequence). The CDR3 spans 17 residues. Trimming removed 2 bases from V and 0 bases from J; junction bases left unmatched: 7. CDR3 nucleotides: TGTGCCAGCAGCTTTAGGTACAGGGGGAGCTCCTACAATGAGCAGTTCTTC. The encoded protein is CASSFRYRGSSYNEQFF.

The chain is built from TRBV9 and TRBJ2-1, with 9 nucleotides matching TRBD2. With V trimmed by 0 bases and J by 2 bases, 3 bases remained unmatched. Germline V gene data show CDR1 as SGDLS and CDR2 as YYNGEE. The CDR3 contains 16 residues. This chain's CDR3 is CASSVDGGGAYNEQFF. DNA for the CDR3: TGTGCCAGCAGCGTAGATGGCGGGGGGGCCTACAATGAGCAGTTCTTC.

This chain links TRBV19 with TRBJ2-2, with TRBD1 matching 10 bases. The CDR3 runs 16 residues. V was pared by 0 bases and J by 5 bases, with 3 bases of the junction left unmatched. Germline V lookup: CDR1 LNHDA, CDR2 SQIVND (reference sequence). The CDR3 bases are TGTGCCAGTAGTATAGAAGGGACAGGGGCGACCGGGGAGCTGTTTTTT. Protein product: CASSIEGTGATGELFF.

The chain couples TRBV7-9 to TRBJ1-1; no clear D. This CDR3 comprises 14 residues. CDR1 SEHNR and CDR2 FQNEAQ come from the germline V gene (reference sequence). V lost 0 bases, J lost 6 bases, and 11 bases lay in between. CDR3 nucleotide sequence: TGTGCCAGCAGCTTAGCGGGTCAGGTTCCTGAAGCTTTCTTT. Translated: CASSLAGQVPEAFF.

The chain employs TRBV5-1 and TRBJ2-7, with 14 bases that match TRBD2. Germline trimming cut 7 bases from V and 3 bases from J; bases unmatched to any gene: 6. CDR1 and CDR2 (germline): SGHRS, YFSETQ. CDR3 size: 15 residues. CDR3 protein: CASPGTSGGSYEQYF. CDR3 DNA: TGCGCCAGCCCGGGGACTAGCGGGGGCAGCTACGAGCAGTACTTC.

This sequence joins TRBV5-4 and TRBJ1-1; D is perhaps TRBD1 (5 bases). CDR1 is SGHNT, CDR2 YYREEE, per germline (reference sequence). The CDR3 sequence is 15 residues long. V was cut by 0 bases and J by 1 base, with 10 bases left in between. CDR3 in DNA: TGTGCCAGCAGCTTGGCTGGGGCTTGGAACACTGAAGCTTTCTTT. Translated: CASSLAGAWNTEAFF.

The chain is built from TRBV27 and TRBJ1-1; 7 bases agree with TRBD1. Germline CDR1 is MNHEY and CDR2 is SMNVEV (reference sequence). This CDR3 has 14 residues. Trimming at V came to 5 bases and at J to 3 bases, leaving 6 bases not matched to a gene. The CDR3 DNA is TGTGCCAGCAGTACATTCCAGGGGGACACTGAAGCTTTCTTT. It translates to CASSTFQGDTEAFF.

This clone is a singleton in its sample. The CDR3 region is CASRLDGRGNEKLFF. CDR3 sequence (DNA): TGTGCCAGCAGACTCGACGGACGAGGGAATGAAAAACTGTTTTTT. The rearrangement joins TRBV6-5 to TRBJ1-4; D not certain. The CDR3 sequence is 15 residues long. The germline V and J ends were trimmed by 6 bases and 5 bases, with 16 bases remaining between them. CDR1 MNHEY and CDR2 SVGAGI come from the germline V gene.

The chain recombines TRBV7-2 with TRBJ2-2; D may be TRBD1 (6 bases). The length of the CDR3 is 16 residues. Trimming shortened V by 5 bases and J by 0 bases, and 13 bases separated the two germline ends. Germline CDR1 reads SGHTA; CDR2 reads FQGNSA. CDR3 loop: CASSPRQDPNTGELFF. The CDR3 DNA follows: TGTGCCAGCAGCCCCCGACAGGACCCGAACACCGGGGAGCTGTTTTTT.

The genes are TRBV12-3 or TRBV12-4 and TRBJ1-3; D remains ambiguous. The CDR3 covers 11 residues. The V end was cut by 6 bases, the J end by 6 bases, with 6 bases between. CDR3 residues: CASSPVNTIYF. The CDR3 nucleotides are TGTGCCAGCAGCCCGGTAAACACCATATATTTT.

The chain combines TRBV6-6 with TRBJ1-5; 8 positions agree with TRBD1. Looked up from germline, CDR1 is MNHNY and CDR2 is SVGAGI (reference sequence). Trimming at V came to 6 bases and at J to 4 bases, leaving 5 bases not matched to a gene. CDR3 size: 14 residues. CDR3 amino acids: CASSQTGVNQPQHF. The CDR3, as DNA: TGTGCCAGCAGCCAGACAGGGGTTAATCAGCCCCAGCATTTT.